Listed below are T cell receptor beta chains from one sample, sequenced in a study of control samples from healthy donors and cancer patients. The method was immunoSEQ multiplex PCR; TCRdb's version includes in-frame clones alone and lacks a portion of them. The sample holds about 120,000 clones; around 87% are singletons and the top ten take around 8.7%. Sequenced: blood. All receptors come from a man aged 40-49 years in good health. The conserved cysteine and the conserved F or W are not part of the CDR3 here.

V: TRBV5-6
J: TRBJ1-1
CDR3: ASFPGQGSGTEAF

V: TRBV2
J: TRBJ2-4
CDR3: ASTERGEKNIQY

V: TRBV19
J: TRBJ1-2
CDR3: ASSSRGGYT

V: TRBV4-3
J: TRBJ2-7
CDR3: ASSQATGVQTYEQY

V: TRBV7-9
J: TRBJ2-1
CDR3: ASSSRLAGLEQF

V: TRBV24-1
J: TRBJ2-7
CDR3: ATSDDRGGAYEQY

V: TRBV18
J: TRBJ2-7
CDR3: ASSLRTSGDTYEQY

V: TRBV4-1
J: TRBJ2-2
CDR3: ASSLEVHRVGTGELF

V: TRBV29-1
J: TRBJ2-7
CDR3: SVGAAGFRNDEQY

V: TRBV5-1
J: TRBJ1-2
CDR3: ASSSGQTNYGYT

V: TRBV9
J: TRBJ2-6
CDR3: ASSPTRLSGANVLT

V: TRBV2
J: TRBJ2-7
CDR3: ASTKGLAGYEQY

V: TRBV24-1
J: TRBJ1-2
CDR3: ATPPRGVYGYT

V: TRBV2
J: TRBJ1-3
CDR3: ASSRDRGGNTIY

V: TRBV30
J: TRBJ2-7
CDR3: AWSIGLEQY

V: TRBV19
J: TRBJ1-5
CDR3: ASTPGTGANQPQH

V: TRBV2
J: TRBJ1-2
CDR3: ASSDGTYYGYT

V: TRBV7-9
J: TRBJ2-1
CDR3: ASSGQGWNEQF

V: TRBV11-3
J: TRBJ1-1
CDR3: ASRHRPPLGSGEAF

V: TRBV7-8
J: TRBJ1-2
CDR3: ASSLAGQGKGYT

V: TRBV12-1
J: TRBJ1-1
CDR3: AIPLSIAAF

V: TRBV11-3
J: TRBJ2-5
CDR3: ASTDTGFQETQY

V: TRBV7-9
J: TRBJ1-1
CDR3: ASSLKGLNTEAF

V: TRBV6-5
J: TRBJ1-4
CDR3: ASSYSGTTEKLF

V: TRBV6-5
J: TRBJ1-5
CDR3: ASRTRGNQPQH

V: TRBV7-8
J: TRBJ2-1
CDR3: ASSLTGGSYNEQF

V: TRBV6-6
J: TRBJ2-3
CDR3: ASSYFRGGGRDTQY

V: TRBV15
J: TRBJ1-2
CDR3: ATSKIAIGTGDYGYT

V: TRBV6-5
J: TRBJ1-1
CDR3: ASSYRSQVTDTEAF

V: TRBV6-5
J: TRBJ1-5
CDR3: ASTEQGYSNQPQH

V: TRBV3-1/TRBV3-2
J: TRBJ2-3
CDR3: ASSQNPEDTQY

V: TRBV7-3
J: TRBJ2-5
CDR3: ASSLNSQETQY

V: TRBV11-3
J: TRBJ2-7
CDR3: ASSPRDSRWEQY

V: TRBV7-2
J: TRBJ2-7
CDR3: ASRRGGMPYEQY

V: TRBV9
J: TRBJ1-6
CDR3: ASSVGGQGQPLH

V: TRBV9
J: TRBJ2-3
CDR3: ASSAGLSTDTQY

V: TRBV11-3
J: TRBJ1-1
CDR3: ASSFMQGGMNTEAF

V: TRBV6-2/TRBV6-3
J: TRBJ1-1
CDR3: ASSYSVGQGSG

V: TRBV7-9
J: TRBJ2-7
CDR3: ASSPGGPYYEQY

V: TRBV7-8
J: TRBJ2-1
CDR3: ASSLRDRVRGDEQF

V: TRBV10-2
J: TRBJ1-1
CDR3: ASSEGWGGRRTEAF